The 31 T cell receptor beta chains listed next were all sequenced from one sample in a study of blood T cell repertoires in COVID-19. The data were produced by immunoSEQ multiplex PCR, yet TCRdb's version contains in-frame clones alone and is incomplete. The sample yields roughly 170,000 clones, about four fifths seen once. Sequencing was done on a sample of peripheral blood. The receptor set was obtained from a woman in her fifties or sixties with COVID-19, enrolled during active disease.

V usage is TRBV3-1 (or the pseudogene TRBV3-2) and J usage is TRBJ2-3; TRBD2 agrees at 13 bases. Germline-derived CDR1 and CDR2 are LGHDT and YNNKEL (reference sequence). Germline trimming cut 6 bases from V and 0 bases from J; bases unmatched to any gene: 9. This CDR3 contains 18 residues. The CDR3 region is CASRPGTSGVSSTDTQYF. DNA of the CDR3: TGTGCCAGCAGGCCCGGGACTAGCGGGGTTTCTAGCACAGATACGCAGTATTTT.

To note about this clone: The sample contains more than one DNA sequence encoding this CDR3. The chain has TRBV5-1 and TRBJ2-3; D is unresolved. CDR1 is SGHRS and CDR2 is YFSETQ in the germline V gene. The CDR3 runs to 15 residues. Trimming took off 0 bases at V and 0 bases at J, with 8 bases between the two ends. The CDR3 nucleotides read TGCGCCAGCAGCTTGGATTCCCCAAGCACAGATACGCAGTATTTT. It yields the protein CASSLDSPSTDTQYF.

The gene calls are TRBV10-2 and TRBJ2-5; TRBD1 agrees at 8 bases. Germline V gives CDR1 WSHSY, CDR2 SAAADI. The CDR3 is made up of 14 amino acids. V dropped 10 bases and J dropped 2; count of bases not matched to a gene: 9. The CDR3 is CATLDRAGQETQYF. The DNA of the CDR3 is TGCGCCACCCTGGACAGGGCTGGGCAAGAGACCCAGTACTTC.

Concerning this clone: The germline gene is not matched at one end of the junction; a read error may be the cause. The chain has TRBV7-7 and TRBJ2-7; a possible D gene is TRBD2 (6 bases). CDR3 length: 16 residues. Per the germline V gene, CDR1 is SSHAT and CDR2 is FNYEAQ (reference sequence). The CDR3 loop is CASSLAPSELLREQYF. The CDR3 bases are TGTGCTAGCAGCTTAGCGCCTAGCGAATTACTACGGGAGCAGTACTTC. Full variable domain (remainder filled in from reference TRBV7-7 and TRBJ2-7): GAGVSQSPRYKVTKRGQDVTLRCDPISSHATLYWYQQALGQGPEFLTYFNYEAQPDKSGLPSDRFSAERPEGSISTLTIQRTEQRDSAMYRCASSLAPSELLREQYFGPGTRLTVT.

CDR3 region: CASSPPDRASDTQYF. CDR3 in DNA: TGCGCCAGCAGCCCGCCTGACAGGGCCTCAGATACGCAGTATTTT. V gene TRBV5-1 combines with J gene TRBJ2-3; 7 bases agree with TRBD1. The CDR3 is made up of 15 amino acids. Germline V gene sequence: CDR1 SGHRS, CDR2 YFSETQ. Unmatched junction bases numbered 9, after V lost 4 bases and J lost 4 bases.

This clone was seen a few times. The rearrangement joins TRBV7-3 to TRBJ2-1, with D perhaps TRBD1 (6 bases). Trimming stripped 0 bases from V and 3 bases from J, with 9 bases between. Germline V lookup: CDR1 SGHTA, CDR2 FQGTGA. The CDR3 consists of 15 residues. In nucleotides, the CDR3 is TGTGCCAGCAGCTTAACGGGGGCCCACTACAATGAGCAGTTCTTC. This sequence encodes CASSLTGAHYNEQFF.

This clone showed up just once. The chain recombines TRBV11-2 with TRBJ2-3; D possibly corresponds to TRBD1 (6 bases). The CDR3 is made up of 16 amino acids. The ends were cut back, 2 bases at V and 0 bases at J, with 12 bases in the middle. CDR1 SGHAT and CDR2 FQNNGV come from the germline V gene. In DNA, the CDR3 is TGTGCCAGCAGCTTACGGGCAGGGGAAAGCACAGATACGCAGTATTTT. It yields the protein CASSLRAGESTDTQYF.

The V call is TRBV7-8, the J call TRBJ2-1; 7 bases map to TRBD1. This CDR3 has 17 residues. The J segment lost 4 bases and the V segment lost 5 bases, leaving 14 bases of the junction unmatched. CDR1 is SGHVS, CDR2 FQNEAQ, per germline. This CDR3 is CASSPNRGTERYNEQFF. The CDR3 nucleotides read TGTGCCAGCAGCCCCAACCGAGGGACAGAAAGATACAATGAGCAGTTCTTC.

This sequence joins TRBV11-2 and TRBJ1-2; no firm D call. Germline CDR1 SGHAT, CDR2 FQNNGV. This CDR3 comprises 15 residues. Between the trimmed V and J ends, which lost 1 base and 0 bases, there was a span of 9 bases. CDR3: CASSLVASSNYGYTF. In nucleotides, the CDR3 is TGTGCCAGCAGCTTAGTGGCCAGTTCTAACTATGGCTACACCTTC.

J is TRBJ2-1 and V is TRBV18, with 12 bases matching TRBD2. This CDR3 contains 16 residues. Germline CDR1 and CDR2: KGHSH and LQKENI. J lost 4 bases, V lost 3 bases, and 4 bases had no gene match. The CDR3 bases are TGTGCCAGCTCACCGTCGACTAGCGGGAGTTACAATGAGCAGTTCTTC. Its translation is CASSPSTSGSYNEQFF. The full variable domain, with the rest looked up from reference TRBV18 and TRBJ2-1, is NAGVMQNPRHLVRRRGQEARLRCSPMKGHSHVYWYRQLPEEGLKFMVYLQKENIIDESGMPKERFSAEFPKEGPSILRIQQVVRGDSAAYFCASSPSTSGSYNEQFFGPGTRLTVL.

This rearrangement joins TRBV6-5 to TRBJ1-1; D gene ambiguous. The germline V gene has CDR1 MNHEY and CDR2 SVGAGI. The V end was cut by 7 bases, the J end by 0 bases, with 15 bases between. The CDR3 consists of 15 residues. CDR3 nucleotide sequence: TGTGCCAGCAACCCCGGTCCCCTAATGAACACTGAAGCTTTCTTT. This codes for CASNPGPLMNTEAFF.

This sequence joins TRBV3-1 (or the pseudogene TRBV3-2) and TRBJ2-5, with a tentative D call TRBD1 (7 bases). Germline CDR1 reads LGHDT; CDR2 reads YNNKEL (reference sequence). The CDR3 is made up of 13 amino acids. V was clipped by 4 bases and J by 6 bases, with 12 bases between them. As DNA, the CDR3 is TGTGCCAGCAGCCTCAGGGGGGAAAAGACCCAGTACTTC. Protein sequence: CASSLRGEKTQYF.

In nucleotides, the CDR3 is TGTGCCAGCAGTACCTCGTGGGCAGGGAGAAACACCATATATTTT. Amino acid sequence: CASSTSWAGRNTIYF. The chain employs TRBV27 and TRBJ1-3; D possibly corresponds to TRBD1 (5 bases). Trimming cost V 5 bases and J 5 bases, with 16 bases left between them. There are 15 residues in the CDR3. Germline V gene sequence: CDR1 MNHEY, CDR2 SMNVEV (reference sequence).

The chain couples TRBV3-1 (or the pseudogene TRBV3-2) to TRBJ2-7; TRBD1 matches 7 bases. The CDR3 length is 13 residues. Trimming cost V 1 base and J 7 bases; bases outside gene matches: 4. Germline V gives CDR1 LGHDT, CDR2 YNNKEL (reference sequence). The DNA of the CDR3 is TGTGCCAGCAGCCAAGGACAGGGTCGGGAGCAGTACGTC. Its protein product is CASSQGQGREQYV.

The chain has TRBV7-2 and TRBJ1-4; D not resolved. CDR3 length: 15 amino acids. V shed 6 bases and J shed 0 bases, with 11 bases lying between them. Germline V gene lookup returns CDR1 SGHTA and CDR2 FQGNSA. The CDR3 spells CASRQRAATNEKLFF. CDR3 sequence (DNA): TGTGCCAGCAGACAGCGGGCTGCAACTAATGAAAAACTGTTTTTT.

The chain recombines TRBV28 with TRBJ2-5; TRBD2 matches at 12 bases. The germline gives CDR1 MDHEN, CDR2 SYDVKM. V was clipped by 4 bases and J by 4 bases; unmatched bases: 16. The CDR3 extends over 19 amino acids. The CDR3 nucleotides are TGTGCCAGCAGTTCAAGGGTCAGGGGGGGACTAGCGGGCCGAGAGACCCAGTACTTC. Protein: CASSSRVRGGLAGRETQYF.

This rearrangement joins TRBV25-1 to TRBJ2-7, with no clear D. V shed 3 bases and J shed 1 base, with 13 bases lying between them. Germline values: CDR1 MGHDK, CDR2 SYGVNS. CDR3 length: 15 amino acids. DNA for the CDR3: TGTGCCAGCAGTGACCAACAGCCATCGTCCTACGAGCAGTACTTC. Its translation: CASSDQQPSSYEQYF.

This clone showed up just a few times. Sequence at one end of the junction differs from germline and may be a read error. V and J are TRBV5-1 and TRBJ2-7; TRBD2 might be the D (5 bases). Germline CDR1 reads SGHRS; CDR2 reads YFSETQ. The CDR3 consists of 12 residues. CDR3 sequence: CASSGGLLQAEF. Written as DNA, the CDR3 is TGCGCCAGCAGCGGAGGACTCCTCCAAGCCGAGTTC.

The V and J genes are TRBV7-2 and TRBJ2-2; D not resolved. The V end was cut by 6 bases, the J end by 3 bases, with 11 bases between. The CDR3 totals 14 residues. Germline V gene lookup returns CDR1 SGHTA and CDR2 FQGNSA. The CDR3 is CASSRGGYTGELFF. CDR3 nucleotide sequence: TGTGCCAGCAGTCGTGGCGGTTACACCGGGGAGCTGTTTTTT.

J is TRBJ1-5 and V is TRBV6-6; TRBD1 might be the D (6 bases). Looked up from germline, CDR1 is MNHNY and CDR2 is SVGAGI (reference sequence). V was cut by 7 bases and J by 1 base, with 17 bases left in between. The CDR3 sequence is 16 residues long. CDR3 nucleotide sequence: TGTGCCAGCACCAGGCGGGGGGCGGGGAGCAATCAGCCCCAGCATTTT. Residues: CASTRRGAGSNQPQHF.

The CDR3 loop reads CASSYLATNEKLFF. The DNA for the CDR3 is TGTGCCAGCAGTTACCTAGCAACTAATGAAAAACTGTTTTTT. The chain links TRBV5-5 to TRBJ1-4; D not resolved. CDR3 size: 14 residues. The V end lost 5 bases, the J end lost 0 bases, and 8 bases lay between the germline ends. Looked up from germline, CDR1 is SGHKS and CDR2 is YYEKEE (reference sequence).

The rearrangement joins TRBV7-8 to TRBJ1-1; D not certain. V lost 2 bases to trimming and J lost 2 bases, with 6 bases between them. From germline, CDR1 is SGHVS and CDR2 FQNEAQ. This CDR3 spans 13 amino acids. DNA of the CDR3: TGTGCCAGCAGCTTATCCCTCAACACTGAAGCTTTCTTT. It specifies CASSLSLNTEAFF.

The chain is built from TRBV6-5 and TRBJ2-1, with 8 bases matching TRBD1. The germline gives CDR1 MNHEY, CDR2 SVGAGI. The CDR3 sequence is 12 residues long. Unmatched junction bases numbered 6, after V lost 5 bases and J lost 12 bases. The CDR3, as DNA: TGTGCCAGCAGTCCCCCCGGGACAGGGCAGTTCTTC. Translating gives CASSPPGTGQFF.

The chain combines TRBV5-1 with TRBJ2-3; 11 positions match TRBD2. Unmatched junction bases numbered 2, after V lost 4 bases and J lost 1 base. CDR1 SGHRS and CDR2 YFSETQ come from the germline V gene. This CDR3 comprises 15 residues. The CDR3 region is CASSRGLAGTDTQYF. As DNA, the CDR3 is TGCGCCAGCAGCAGGGGACTAGCGGGCACAGATACGCAGTATTTT.

The rearrangement links TRBV6-6 to TRBJ1-6, with 7 bases matching TRBD1. V was clipped by 5 bases and J by 10 bases; unmatched bases: 11. The CDR3 extends over 15 amino acids. Germline V gene lookup returns CDR1 MNHNY and CDR2 SVGAGI (reference sequence). The CDR3 region is CASSNRGAVDSPLHF. The CDR3 DNA is TGTGCCAGCAGTAACAGGGGCGCGGTGGACTCACCCCTCCACTTT.

The genes are TRBV27 and TRBJ1-1; weak D call: TRBD1 (6 bases). Germline values: CDR1 MNHEY, CDR2 SMNVEV (reference sequence). V gave up 0 bases and J gave up 4 bases, with 12 bases separating them. The CDR3 runs to 15 residues. CDR3 residues: CASSLSGGAPTEAFF. The CDR3 DNA is TGTGCCAGCAGTTTATCGGGGGGGGCGCCCACTGAAGCTTTCTTT.

V is TRBV11-2 and J is TRBJ2-3; 9 nucleotides match TRBD2. Germline loops: CDR1 SGHAT, CDR2 FQNNGV. The ends lost 0 bases at V and 1 base at J; junction bases unmatched: 8. There are 18 residues in the CDR3. This CDR3 is CASSLDPPRLAGTDTQYF. Here the CDR3 DNA reads TGTGCCAGCAGCTTAGACCCCCCCCGACTAGCGGGCACAGATACGCAGTATTTT. The variable domain in full, completed from reference TRBV11-2 and TRBJ2-3, reads EAGVAQSPRYKIIEKRQSVAFWCNPISGHATLYWYQQILGQGPKLLIQFQNNGVVDDSQLPKDRFSAERLKGVDSTLKIQPAKLEDSAVYLCASSLDPPRLAGTDTQYFGPGTRLTVL.

The CDR3 DNA reads TGTGCCAGCACCCCGGTCCCAACTAATGAAAAACTGTTTTTT. This codes for CASTPVPTNEKLFF. The V gene is TRBV7-2, the J gene TRBJ1-4; the D is unclear. The V gene's germline CDR1 is SGHTA and CDR2 FQGNSA. V was pared by 7 bases and J by 0 bases, with 9 bases between. This CDR3 is 14 amino acids long.

The chain is built from TRBV28 and TRBJ1-5; weak D call: TRBD1 (5 bases). Trimming took off 3 bases at V and 11 bases at J, with 8 bases between the two ends. The CDR3 is 11 residues long. CDR1 MDHEN and CDR2 SYDVKM come from the germline V gene. CDR3 bases: TGTGCCAGCAGTTTTGCAGGGACCCAGCATTTT. Translation: CASSFAGTQHF. The full variable domain, rest sourced from reference TRBV28 and TRBJ1-5, is DVKVTQSSRYLVKRTGEKVFLECVQDMDHENMFWYRQDPGLGLRLIYFSYDVKMKEKGDIPEGYSVSREKKERFSLILESASTNQTSMYLCASSFAGTQHFGDGTRLSIL.

The chain has TRBV29-1 and TRBJ1-1; D ambiguous. V lost 5 bases to trimming and J lost 2 bases, with 9 bases between them. The CDR3 consists of 12 residues. Germline loops: CDR1 SQVTM, CDR2 ANQGSEA. The CDR3 region is CSVYNRNTEAFF. In nucleotides, the CDR3 is TGCAGCGTTTACAACAGAAACACTGAAGCTTTCTTT.

CDR3: CASSRQGLGNEQFF. CDR3 nucleotides: TGTGCCAGCAGTCGACAGGGGTTGGGCAATGAGCAGTTCTTC. J is TRBJ2-1 and V is TRBV7-3, with 8 bases identical to TRBD1. The trim removed 6 bases at V and 6 bases at J, leaving 7 bases unmatched. The CDR3 runs 14 residues. Germline V gene data show CDR1 as SGHTA and CDR2 as FQGTGA. Filled out from reference TRBV7-3 and TRBJ2-1, the complete variable domain reads GAGVSQTPSNKVTEKGKYVELRCDPISGHTALYWYRQSLGQGPEFLIYFQGTGAADDSGLPNDRFFAVRPEGSVSTLKIQRTERGDSAVYLCASSRQGLGNEQFFGPGTRLTVL.